The 21 T cell receptor beta chains below come from one sample, sequenced in a study of cytomegalovirus exposure and HLA in healthy donors. The PCR contained 60 Vbeta and 13 Jbeta primers. Only in-frame clones appear in the TCRdb table, and some are missing; sequencing was by immunoSEQ multiplex PCR. This repertoire shows just over 200,000 clones, approximately 70% found once; its top ten account for 2.5% to 3%. Sequenced material: PBMCs. All receptors come from a man aged 40-49 years in good health and CMV-seropositive.

The chain uses TRBV10-3 and TRBJ1-2; TRBD1 agrees at 9 bases. Trimming cost V 8 bases and J 3 bases; bases outside gene matches: 1. Germline V gene lookup returns CDR1 ENHRY and CDR2 SYGVKD. The CDR3 has 12 residues. The CDR3 region is CAIRTGDYGYTF. The CDR3 region has the DNA TGTGCCATCCGGACAGGGGACTATGGCTACACCTTC.

The V gene is TRBV7-9, the J gene TRBJ2-3; 7 nucleotides line up with TRBD1. In germline, CDR1 is SEHNR, CDR2 FQNEAQ (reference sequence). The ends lost 8 bases at V and 1 base at J; junction bases unmatched: 6. The CDR3 length is 14 residues. In DNA form, the CDR3 reads TGTGCCAGCGTCGAGGGGGCGCGCACAGATACGCAGTATTTT. This gives the protein CASVEGARTDTQYF.

The gene calls are TRBV27 and TRBJ2-7; tentative D call: TRBD1 (5 bases). Germline V lookup: CDR1 MNHEY, CDR2 SMNVEV (reference sequence). The CDR3 runs 14 residues. V lost 0 bases and J 6 bases, leaving 12 bases between the germline ends. This chain's CDR3 is CASSLSRYGAEQYF. The CDR3 DNA reads as TGTGCCAGCAGTTTATCCCGATATGGGGCCGAGCAGTACTTC.

The chain has TRBV5-4 and TRBJ2-7, with D tentatively TRBD2 (5 bases). CDR3 length equals 14 residues. From germline, CDR1 is SGHNT and CDR2 YYREEE (reference sequence). Trimming took off 3 bases at V and 6 bases at J, with 16 bases between the two ends. CDR3 in amino acids: CASSSEAPASEQYF. The CDR3 DNA reads TGTGCCAGCAGCTCGGAGGCCCCCGCAAGCGAGCAGTACTTC.

The gene calls are TRBV7-2 and TRBJ2-1, with D tentatively TRBD2 (7 bases). The CDR3 is made up of 18 amino acids. The germline V gene encodes CDR1 SGHTA and CDR2 FQGNSA. Trimming left V 1 base short and J 2 bases short, with 18 bases between. CDR3 DNA sequence: TGTGCCAGCAGCTTAGGACGGGGGGCCACTGGGGCCTACAATGAGCAGTTCTTC. Protein sequence: CASSLGRGATGAYNEQFF.

The J gene is TRBJ1-6, the V gene TRBV6-1; no definite D call. Trimming pared 7 bases from V and 7 bases from J, leaving 17 bases between. This CDR3 comprises 15 residues. Germline loops: CDR1 MNHNS, CDR2 SASEGT. CDR3 DNA sequence: TGTGCCAGCACGAAGGACGGAGGATGGAATTCACCCCTCCACTTT. It yields the protein CASTKDGGWNSPLHF.

The V gene is TRBV27, the J gene TRBJ1-6; the match to TRBD1 covers 8 bases. The V gene end was trimmed by 5 bases and the J gene end by 1 base; junction bases not matched to a gene: 4. This CDR3 has 16 amino acids. Germline CDR1 reads MNHEY; CDR2 reads SMNVEV (reference sequence). The CDR3 DNA sequence: TGTGCCAGCAGTCCGCAGGGGGCGTCCTATAATTCACCCCTCCACTTT. Translated, it gives CASSPQGASYNSPLHF.

The V and J genes are TRBV7-9 and TRBJ2-5, with TRBD2 as a possible D gene (6 bases). V was pared by 5 bases and J by 11 bases, with 15 bases between. The CDR3 runs 12 residues. Germline CDR1 and CDR2: SEHNR and FQNEAQ (reference sequence). Written as DNA, the CDR3 is TGTGCCAGCAGCCAGGGACCGGGGGAGCAGTACTTC. Encoded protein: CASSQGPGEQYF.

The V gene is TRBV19, the J gene TRBJ2-7, with D possibly matching TRBD1 (5 bases). This CDR3 has 15 residues. CDR1 and CDR2 from the germline V gene are LNHDA and SQIVND (reference sequence). With 5 bases removed from V and 0 bases from J, the gap between germline ends came to 14 bases. CDR3 loop: CASSSQGAGSYEQYF. The DNA of the CDR3 is TGTGCCAGTAGTTCCCAGGGTGCTGGCTCCTACGAGCAGTACTTC. The variable domain in full, with the rest retrieved from reference TRBV19 and TRBJ2-7, is DGGITQSPKYLFRKEGQNVTLSCEQNLNHDAMYWYRQDPGQGLRLIYYSQIVNDFQKGDIAEGYSVSREKKESFPLTVTSAQKNPTAFYLCASSSQGAGSYEQYFGPGTRLTVT.

This sequence joins TRBV28 and TRBJ2-7, with 10 positions matching TRBD1. The CDR3 runs 14 residues. V lost 7 bases and J lost 5; bases outside the gene matches: 8. Germline V CDR1 and CDR2: MDHEN, SYDVKM. Here the CDR3 DNA reads TGTGCCAGCATAGGGGGGACAGGGGTGCACGAGCAGTACTTC. This gives the protein CASIGGTGVHEQYF.

CDR3 in amino acids: CASRDQGSNQPQHF. CDR3 DNA: TGTGCCAGCAGGGATCAGGGGAGCAATCAGCCCCAGCATTTT. The chain carries TRBV6-6 and TRBJ1-5; D might be TRBD1 (6 bases). In germline, CDR1 is MNHNY, CDR2 SVGAGI (reference sequence). V was shortened by 6 bases and J by 1 base, with 10 bases between the two germline ends. This CDR3 contains 14 residues.

This rearrangement joins TRBV7-9 to TRBJ2-5; no clear D. Trimming removed 3 bases from V and 0 bases from J, with 11 bases in between. Germline V lookup: CDR1 SEHNR, CDR2 FQNEAQ (reference sequence). CDR3 length equals 15 residues. For the CDR3, the DNA is TGTGCCAGCAGCTTTTCTAGTCCGTACCAAGAGACCCAGTACTTC. Translated, it gives CASSFSSPYQETQYF. The full variable domain, rest sourced from reference TRBV7-9 and TRBJ2-5, is DTGVSQNPRHKITKRGQNVTFRCDPISEHNRLYWYRQTLGQGPEFLTYFQNEAQLEKSRLLSDRFSAERPKGSFSTLEIQRTEQGDSAMYLCASSFSSPYQETQYFGPGTRLLVL.

The chain uses TRBV7-2 and TRBJ2-7; weak D call: TRBD1 (6 bases). Germline V gene sequence: CDR1 SGHTA, CDR2 FQGNSA. Deletions cut 1 base from V and 3 bases from J, with 10 bases between. This CDR3 has 14 residues. DNA for the CDR3: TGTGCCAGCAGCTTAGTTGTCAGGGGCTACGAGCAGTACTTC. It is translated as CASSLVVRGYEQYF.

CDR3 residues: CASRKTGRTEAFF. The CDR3 bases are TGTGCCAGCCGGAAGACAGGGAGGACTGAAGCTTTCTTT. The V and J genes are TRBV6-1 and TRBJ1-1, with 7 bases lining up with TRBD1. The CDR3 extends over 13 amino acids. J gave up 5 bases and V 8 bases, and 8 bases lay outside the gene matches. The germline CDR1 and CDR2 sequences are MNHNS and SASEGT.

This sequence joins TRBV7-9 and TRBJ1-4; 7 bases are shared with TRBD1. V lost 0 bases to trimming and J lost 4 bases; unmatched junction nucleotides: 2. CDR3 length: 15 residues. From germline, CDR1 is SEHNR and CDR2 FQNEAQ (reference sequence). CDR3 bases: TGTGCCAGCAGCTTAGCACAGGGGATTAATGAAAAACTGTTTTTT. This sequence encodes CASSLAQGINEKLFF.

V and J are TRBV7-9 and TRBJ1-2, with 7 bases that match TRBD1. From germline, CDR1 is SEHNR and CDR2 FQNEAQ (reference sequence). V trimming: 0 bases; J trimming: 4 bases; junction bases outside the gene matches: 8. The CDR3 contains 16 residues. CDR3 coding DNA: TGTGCCAGCAGCTTAGCTACAGGGGCCGGGCTCTATGGCTACACCTTC. It specifies CASSLATGAGLYGYTF.

The gene calls are TRBV2 and TRBJ2-1, with 7 bases aligning to TRBD2. The trim removed 0 bases at V and 14 bases at J, leaving 7 bases unmatched. In germline, CDR1 is SNHLY, CDR2 FYNNEI. This CDR3 region has 13 residues. The CDR3 region is CASSEAWEGREFF. The CDR3 DNA reads as TGTGCCAGCAGTGAAGCGTGGGAAGGGAGGGAGTTCTTC.

The V and J genes are TRBV19 and TRBJ2-7, with 7 bases lining up with TRBD2. Germline values: CDR1 LNHDA, CDR2 SQIVND (reference sequence). V shed 3 bases, J shed 5 bases, and the junction held 13 bases outside the gene matches. The CDR3 runs 16 residues. For the CDR3, the DNA is TGTGCCAGTAGTATCGCGGGGAGGGGCCCCGGGGACGAGCAGTACTTC. It is translated as CASSIAGRGPGDEQYF.

The genes are TRBV6-5 and TRBJ2-7, with D hard to call. Germline V lookup: CDR1 MNHEY, CDR2 SVGAGI. The CDR3 has 15 amino acids. Trimming left V 0 bases short and J 4 bases short, with 13 bases between. This CDR3 reads CASSYSEAPAYEQYF. The CDR3 DNA follows: TGTGCCAGCAGTTACTCCGAAGCCCCCGCGTACGAGCAGTACTTC.

The DNA of the CDR3 is TGTGCCAGCAGCTTACTGGGCGGGACAGGGGGTTCACCCCTCCACTTT. Protein sequence: CASSLLGGTGGSPLHF. This chain links TRBV7-2 with TRBJ1-6; TRBD1 matches 11 bases. The junction had 6 bases not matched to a gene; V was cut back by 2 bases and J by 9 bases. Per germline, CDR1 SGHTA and CDR2 FQGNSA. The CDR3 contains 16 residues.

V usage is TRBV9 and J usage is TRBJ1-2; maybe TRBD1 (5 bases). V lost 0 bases to trimming and J lost 3 bases, with 24 bases between them. The CDR3 totals 19 residues. CDR1 and CDR2 (germline): SGDLS, YYNGEE. The CDR3 DNA follows: TGTGCCAGCAGCGTAGGAACCTTTGGGAGGGGTAGGCGGCACTATGGCTACACCTTC. This translates into CASSVGTFGRGRRHYGYTF.